This T cell receptor beta chain derives from a study of T-cell memory formation after mild COVID-19. Across the study: TCR clusters were mostly confined to one donor each.

TCRdb fed the 5' RACE reads into MiXCR, producing one record per CDR3 protein. The profile covers around 300,000 distinct CDR3 sequences, with 13% appearing a single time and 20% to 25% taken by the ten largest. This clonotype was detected only a few times. V was clipped by 3 bases and J by 0 bases, with 11 bases between them. The CDR3 has 16 residues. Germline CDR1 MGHRA, CDR2 YSYEKL. Sequenced material: PBMCs or a T cell subset sorted from them (not recorded which). This sequence originates from a man younger than 35 who had mild COVID-19 (a few samples of this study predate the infection). Cell type and time point are not known. This chain joins TRBV4-1 and TRBJ1-4; D uncertain. CDR3 in DNA: TGCGCCAGCAGCCACGACGCGGGCTCAACTAATGAAAAACTGTTTTTT. Protein: CASSHDAGSTNEKLFF.